Listed below are T cell receptor beta chains from one sample, sequenced in a study of blood T cell repertoires in COVID-19. This table comes from immunoSEQ multiplex PCR, and its TCRdb copy is limited to in-frame clones, with some not included. The sample contains approximately 320,000 clones, roughly 85% of which appear only once. What was sequenced was peripheral blood. These receptors all stem from a human donor in a cohort sampled during active COVID-19. Each CDR3 is given with its conserved first and last residue. D genes are given only for firm matches. Clone size is shown for a subset of rows, as once, few, many or a class of expanded clone.

j_call v_call clone_size d_call cdr3_aa cdr3_nt
TRBJ2-1 TRBV6-5 . . CASSSHYEQFF TGTGCCAGCAGTTCGCACTATGAGCAGTTCTTC
TRBJ1-5 TRBV3-1/TRBV3-2 few . CASSHGGRLQPQHF TGTGCCAGCAGCCATGGAGGGCGGCTTCAGCCCCAGCATTTT
TRBJ1-1 TRBV4-2 . . CASSQGVQRGEAEAFF TGTGCCAGCAGCCAAGGAGTCCAGAGAGGAGAAGCTGAAGCTTTCTTT
TRBJ2-1 TRBV7-3 . TRBD2 CASSFQRGLNNEQFF TGTGCCAGCAGCTTCCAGCGGGGGCTTAACAATGAGCAGTTCTTC
TRBJ1-1 TRBV5-5 . . CASSLGQGIMNTEAFF TGTGCCAGCAGCTTGGGGCAGGGAATAATGAACACTGAAGCTTTCTTT
TRBJ2-7 TRBV4-1 . TRBD1 CASSQGGTGYEQYF TGCGCCAGCAGCCAAGGGGGGACAGGGTACGAGCAGTACTTC
TRBJ2-5 TRBV7-9 . . CASSPSSVGQETQYF TGTGCCAGCAGCCCCTCTAGCGTCGGGCAAGAGACCCAGTACTTC
TRBJ1-3 TRBV5-6 . TRBD1 CASSRPFRTGLPGGNTIYF TGTGCCAGCAGTCGCCCCTTTCGGACAGGCCTACCCGGGGGAAACACCATATATTTT
TRBJ1-4 TRBV5-1 . . CASSSGQSDINEKLFF TGCGCCAGCAGCTCCGGACAGTCCGACATAAATGAAAAACTGTTTTTT
TRBJ1-1 TRBV5-1 . . CASSNRADTEAFF TGCGCCAGCAGCAACAGGGCGGACACTGAAGCTTTCTTT
TRBJ2-1 TRBV20-1 . . CSARGLPEQFF TGCAGTGCTAGAGGACTACCAGAGCAGTTCTTC
TRBJ2-2 TRBV24-1 . . CATSAVSRDTGELFF TGTGCCACCAGTGCCGTGAGCAGGGACACCGGGGAGCTGTTTTTT
TRBJ2-7 TRBV18 . TRBD1 CASSPGTRDRASYEQYF TGTGCCAGCTCACCAGGAACCCGGGACAGAGCATCCTACGAGCAGTACTTC
TRBJ1-2 TRBV30 . TRBD1 CAWSRDREKYGYTF TGTGCCTGGAGTCGGGACAGAGAGAAATATGGCTACACCTTC
TRBJ2-7 TRBV7-9 . . CASSSGRDFSYEQYF TGTGCCAGCAGTTCCGGCCGGGACTTCTCCTACGAGCAGTACTTC
TRBJ2-2 TRBV6-1 . TRBD1 CASSETETGATGELFF TGTGCCAGCAGTGAAACCGAGACAGGGGCCACCGGGGAGCTGTTTTTT
TRBJ2-2 TRBV6-4 . TRBD2 CATATSGGSTTGELFF TGTGCCACCGCCACTAGCGGGGGGTCTACCACCGGGGAGCTGTTTTTT
TRBJ2-1 TRBV5-1 . . CASSTAGLTYNEQFF TGCGCCAGCAGCACAGCAGGGCTTACTTACAATGAGCAGTTCTTC
TRBJ2-2 TRBV19 once . CASGRPGLSTGELFF TGTGCCAGCGGGCGGCCAGGACTCTCCACCGGGGAGCTGTTTTTT
TRBJ1-2 TRBV30 . . CAWAGATYNYGYTF TGTGCCTGGGCGGGTGCCACATATAACTATGGCTACACCTTC
TRBJ2-7 TRBV18 . TRBD1 CASSPNLGTGSYEQYF TGTGCCAGCTCACCTAATCTCGGGACAGGGAGCTACGAGCAGTACTTC
TRBJ2-1 TRBV28 . TRBD2 CASSPRLAGELGSHEQFF TGTGCCAGCAGTCCTCGACTAGCGGGGGAGCTAGGGTCGCATGAGCAGTTCTTC
TRBJ1-1 TRBV25-1 . . CASSEGRGTEAFF TGTGCCAGCAGTGAGGGCAGGGGCACTGAAGCTTTCTTT
TRBJ2-2 TRBV5-1 . . CASSLAAPLNTGELFF TGCGCCAGCAGCTTGGCCGCGCCACTGAACACCGGGGAGCTGTTTTTT
TRBJ2-1 TRBV5-1 . TRBD1 CASRDGTGFVREQFF TGCGCCAGCAGAGACGGGACAGGGTTTGTTCGTGAGCAGTTCTTC
TRBJ2-1 TRBV5-8 . . CASSGWGPVGNEQFF TGTGCCAGCAGCGGGTGGGGGCCGGTCGGCAATGAGCAGTTCTTC
TRBJ2-7 TRBV28 once . CASSPQGYEQYF TGTGCCAGCAGTCCACAGGGTTACGAGCAGTACTTC
TRBJ2-7 TRBV2 once . CASSGEYRESKSEQYF TGTGCCAGCAGTGGAGAATACAGGGAAAGCAAGTCCGAGCAGTACTTC
TRBJ1-5 TRBV6-2/TRBV6-3 . . CASSRGGSNQPQHF TGTGCCAGCAGTCGGGGGGGTAGCAATCAGCCCCAGCATTTT
TRBJ2-1 TRBV30 . . CAWSRAGAGNEQFF TGTGCCTGGAGTAGGGCGGGGGCTGGCAATGAGCAGTTCTTC
TRBJ2-1 TRBV9 . . CASTEIPGYNEQFF TGTGCCAGCACCGAGATCCCAGGATACAATGAGCAGTTCTTC
TRBJ1-1 TRBV6-5 . . CASSLLDSNTEAFF TGTGCCAGCTCACTCCTCGACAGCAACACTGAAGCTTTCTTT
TRBJ2-3 TRBV30 . TRBD2 CAWRGTSGGNLPSTDTQYF TGTGCCTGGAGGGGGACTAGCGGGGGCAACCTTCCTAGCACAGATACGCAGTATTTT
TRBJ1-2 TRBV5-1 . TRBD1 CASSTIQGVDGYTF TGCGCCAGCAGTACAATCCAGGGGGTTGATGGCTACACCTTC
TRBJ1-5 TRBV12-3/TRBV12-4 . . CASSFGEHQPQHF TGTGCCAGCAGTTTTGGAGAGCATCAGCCCCAGCATTTT
TRBJ2-7 TRBV5-6 . . CASSLDRGNEQYF TGTGCCAGCAGCTTGGACCGGGGTAACGAGCAGTACTTC
TRBJ2-2 TRBV7-3 . TRBD2 CASSLLAGVTNTGELFF TGTGCCAGCAGCTTACTAGCGGGGGTTACGAACACCGGGGAGCTGTTTTTT
TRBJ2-1 TRBV23-1 . . CARPFWKVGPKHQFF TGCGCCCGACCTTTTTGGAAAGTGGGCCCGAAGCATCAGTTCTTC
TRBJ2-3 TRBV29-1 once TRBD1 CSVGRGTGVSDTQYF TGCAGCGTTGGGCGAGGGACAGGGGTATCAGATACGCAGTATTTT
TRBJ2-1 TRBV2 once . CASSVYVEKSEQFF TGTGCCAGCAGTGTTTATGTGGAGAAGTCCGAGCAGTTCTTC
TRBJ1-5 TRBV19 . TRBD1 CASSIRPGGLGQYQPQHF TGTGCCAGTAGTATTCGGCCAGGGGGCTTAGGCCAATATCAGCCCCAGCATTTT
TRBJ2-6 TRBV5-5 . TRBD1 CASVDRVQWGANVLTF TGTGCCAGCGTAGACAGGGTCCAATGGGGGGCCAACGTCCTGACTTTC
TRBJ2-7 TRBV5-8 . . CASTEIGANYEQYF TGTGCCAGCACCGAGATAGGGGCAAACTACGAGCAGTACTTC
TRBJ1-5 TRBV29-1 once TRBD1 CSAIGTWDREGNQPQHF TGCAGCGCGATAGGAACCTGGGACAGGGAGGGCAATCAGCCCCAGCATTTT
TRBJ2-7 TRBV19 . TRBD1 CASSTPGQEYYEQYF TGTGCCAGTAGTACGCCGGGACAGGAGTACTACGAGCAGTACTTC
TRBJ1-5 TRBV5-1 few TRBD1 CASSPGQHQPQHF TGCGCCAGCAGCCCGGGACAGCATCAGCCCCAGCATTTT
TRBJ1-1 TRBV6-4 . . CASRRQENTEAFF TGTGCCAGCAGACGTCAGGAGAACACTGAAGCTTTCTTT
TRBJ1-2 TRBV20-1 few . CSASGGHVHGYTF TGCAGTGCCAGTGGGGGGCACGTTCATGGCTACACCTTC
TRBJ2-6 TRBV6-5 . . CASSSAGSGANVLTF TGTGCCAGCAGTTCAGCAGGCTCTGGGGCCAACGTCCTGACTTTC
TRBJ1-1 TRBV27 . TRBD1 CASSSYNRGKNTEAFF TGTGCCAGCAGTTCGTATAACAGGGGAAAGAACACTGAAGCTTTCTTT
TRBJ2-4 TRBV6-6 . TRBD1 CASSRQGTMDKNIQYF TGTGCCAGCAGTCGACAGGGTACGATGGACAAAAACATTCAGTACTTC
TRBJ1-1 TRBV7-8 . . CASSLKRTGEMNTEAFF TGTGCCAGCAGCTTAAAGCGGACGGGAGAGATGAACACTGAAGCTTTCTTT
TRBJ1-2 TRBV4-1 . . CASSQDRQSYGYTF TGCGCCAGCAGCCAAGATAGACAGTCCTATGGCTACACCTTC
TRBJ2-6 TRBV3-1/TRBV3-2 . . CASSHPGAGANVLTF TGTGCCAGCAGCCACCCCGGGGCTGGGGCCAACGTCCTGACTTTC